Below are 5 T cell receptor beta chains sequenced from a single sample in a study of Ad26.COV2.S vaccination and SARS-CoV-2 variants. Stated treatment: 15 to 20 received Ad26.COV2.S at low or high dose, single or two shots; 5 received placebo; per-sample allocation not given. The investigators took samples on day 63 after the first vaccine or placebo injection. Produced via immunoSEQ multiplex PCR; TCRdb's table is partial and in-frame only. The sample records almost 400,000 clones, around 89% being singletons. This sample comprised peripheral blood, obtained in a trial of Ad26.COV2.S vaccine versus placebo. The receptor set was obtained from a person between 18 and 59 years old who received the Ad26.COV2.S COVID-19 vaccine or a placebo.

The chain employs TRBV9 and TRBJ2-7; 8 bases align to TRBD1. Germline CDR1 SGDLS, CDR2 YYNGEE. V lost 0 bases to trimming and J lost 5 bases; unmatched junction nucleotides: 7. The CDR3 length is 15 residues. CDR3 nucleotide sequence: TGTGCCAGCAGCGTAGAGGACAGGGTTGGCGACGAGCAGTACTTC. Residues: CASSVEDRVGDEQYF. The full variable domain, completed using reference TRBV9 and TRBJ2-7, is DSGVTQTPKHLITATGQRVTLRCSPRSGDLSVYWYQQSLDQGLQFLIQYYNGEERAKGNILERFSAQQFPDLHSELNLSSLELGDSALYFCASSVEDRVGDEQYFGPGTRLTVT.

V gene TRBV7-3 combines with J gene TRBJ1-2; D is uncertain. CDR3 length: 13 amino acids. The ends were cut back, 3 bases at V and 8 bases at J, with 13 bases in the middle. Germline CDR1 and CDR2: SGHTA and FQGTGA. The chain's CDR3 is CASSFFRGEGYTF. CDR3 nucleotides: TGTGCCAGCAGCTTCTTTCGCGGTGAAGGCTACACCTTC.

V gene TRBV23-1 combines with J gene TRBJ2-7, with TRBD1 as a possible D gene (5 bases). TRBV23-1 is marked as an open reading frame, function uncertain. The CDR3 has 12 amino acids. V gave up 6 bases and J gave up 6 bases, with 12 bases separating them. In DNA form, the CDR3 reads TGCGCCAGCAGAAGGGGAACAGGCGAGCAGTACTTC. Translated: CASRRGTGEQYF.

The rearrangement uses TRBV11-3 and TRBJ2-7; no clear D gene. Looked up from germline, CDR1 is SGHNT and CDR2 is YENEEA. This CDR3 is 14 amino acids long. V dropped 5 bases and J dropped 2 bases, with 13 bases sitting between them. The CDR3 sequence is CASSPQDLAYEQYF. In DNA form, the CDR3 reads TGTGCCAGCAGCCCCCAGGATCTCGCCTACGAGCAGTACTTC.

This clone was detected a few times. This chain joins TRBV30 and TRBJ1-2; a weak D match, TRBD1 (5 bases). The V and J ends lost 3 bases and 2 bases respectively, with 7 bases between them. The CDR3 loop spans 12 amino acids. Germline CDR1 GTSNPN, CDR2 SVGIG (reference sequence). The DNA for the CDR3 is TGTGCCTGGAGAGGGGCCAACTATGGCTACACCTTC. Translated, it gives CAWRGANYGYTF.